The clone carrying this T cell receptor beta chain occurred many times. What it binds is unknown. TCRdb processed the reads anew with MiXCR; each CDR3 protein has one entry. The repertoire has about 320,000 distinct CDR3 sequences, approximately 9.5% of them found once; the top ten carry 3.5% to 4.5%. This specimen belongs to a study of T cell repertoires in cytomegalovirus infection. Whole-study context: Indicated by public TCR beta signatures were CMV infection and matching HLA type. Points from the study as a whole: The cumulative frequency of public TCR beta families identified carriers of CMV plus the relevant HLA. The study found HLA-C-restricted CMV-specific TCR beta clonotypes dominating the ex vivo response.

CDR3 size: 16 residues. CDR1 and CDR2 (germline): LGHNA, YNFKEQ. V shed 3 bases, J shed 3 bases, and the junction held 4 bases outside the gene matches. The chain has TRBV4-2 and TRBJ2-3, with 12 bases that match TRBD2. Sample: PBMCs. The clonotype originates from a human donor in good health (CMV status not recorded). Some clones in this sample may be carry-over from other donors' samples. The DNA for the CDR3 is TGTGCCAGCAGCCATAACCTAGCGGGAGGGACAGATACGCAGTATTTT. This gives the protein CASSHNLAGGTDTQYF.